The 27 T cell receptor beta chains in this list originate from one sample, sequenced in a study of shared clonotypes between healthy human individuals. The assay was immunoSEQ multiplex PCR, and TCRdb's table has in-frame clones only and misses some. The table includes fewer than 1.4 million clones, around 78% detected once. The sample was memory CD4+ T cells from PBMCs. Described subset: CD45RA-negative fraction. Receptors were obtained from a man aged 18 to 30 in good health. Some clones in this sample may be carry-over from other donors' samples.

CDR3 nucleotide sequence: TGTGCCAGCAGCTTTATACAGGGGGCAGGAGAGACCCAGTACTTC. Translating it yields CASSFIQGAGETQYF. The V call is TRBV11-2, the J call TRBJ2-5, with TRBD1 matching over 9 bases. Germline assignment: CDR1 SGHAT and CDR2 FQNNGV. Trimming at V came to 3 bases and at J to 4 bases, leaving 6 bases not matched to a gene. The CDR3 has 15 residues.

V gene TRBV6-1 combines with J gene TRBJ1-2; TRBD1 is a possible D gene (6 bases). From germline, CDR1 is MNHNS and CDR2 SASEGT. The CDR3 is 13 residues long. Trimming pared 5 bases from V and 6 bases from J, leaving 13 bases between. The CDR3 loop is CASSHREEDGYTF. CDR3 nucleotides: TGTGCCAGCAGTCACAGGGAAGAAGATGGCTACACCTTC.

The chain carries TRBV5-1 and TRBJ2-5, with D possibly being TRBD1 (5 bases). Germline assignment: CDR1 SGHRS and CDR2 YFSETQ. Trimming removed 5 bases from V and 2 bases from J, with 13 bases in between. CDR3 length: 14 residues. CDR3 nucleotide sequence: TGCGCCAGCAGGGGCCGGACATCACAAGAGACCCAGTACTTC. Encoded protein: CASRGRTSQETQYF.

The chain couples TRBV6-1 to TRBJ2-3; no clear D gene. The CDR3 has 12 amino acids. Trimming cost V 4 bases and J 2 bases, with 4 bases left between them. Per the germline V gene, CDR1 is MNHNS and CDR2 is SASEGT. CDR3: CASSGHTDTQYF. The CDR3 DNA is TGTGCCAGCAGTGGCCACACAGATACGCAGTATTTT.

The rearrangement joins TRBV6-6 to TRBJ2-2; D perhaps matches TRBD2 (5 bases). The germline CDR1 and CDR2 sequences are MNHNY and SVGAGI (reference sequence). This CDR3 has 13 residues. Trimming took off 3 bases at V and 6 bases at J, with 8 bases between the two ends. The CDR3 nucleotides read TGTGCCAGCAGTTATTCGGGGTCCGGGGAGCTGTTTTTT. Its translation is CASSYSGSGELFF.

This chain links TRBV18 with TRBJ2-1; D remains ambiguous. The germline V gene encodes CDR1 KGHSH and CDR2 LQKENI. The CDR3 runs to 16 residues. V was clipped by 2 bases and J by 0 bases, with 11 bases between them. This CDR3 is CASSPSGTDSYNEQFF. In DNA form, the CDR3 reads TGTGCCAGCTCACCATCCGGCACGGACTCCTACAATGAGCAGTTCTTC.

The genes are TRBV4-1 and TRBJ1-5; D is perhaps TRBD1 (6 bases). Germline CDR1 reads MGHRA; CDR2 reads YSYEKL. The CDR3 spans 14 residues. Trimming took 4 bases from V and 2 from J, leaving 9 bases between them. The CDR3: CASSPAGGNQPQHF. The CDR3 DNA follows: TGCGCCAGCAGCCCAGCAGGGGGCAATCAGCCCCAGCATTTT.

This clone appeared a few times. Germline and junction disagree at one end, which may indicate a read error. The chain joins TRBV7-8 to TRBJ2-3, with no clear D. Looked up from germline, CDR1 is SGHVS and CDR2 is FQNEAQ. The CDR3 contains 15 residues. The CDR3 loop reads CASTLSRLFTDTQYF. For the CDR3, the DNA is TGTGCCAGCACCTTAAGCAGACTCTTCACAGATACGCAGTATTTT.

This chain links TRBV2 with TRBJ1-2, with 9 positions matching TRBD1. Germline V gene lookup returns CDR1 SNHLY and CDR2 FYNNEI. There are 15 residues in the CDR3. V shed 7 bases, J shed 4 bases, and the junction held 10 bases outside the gene matches. The CDR3 region has the DNA TGTGCCAGCAACGTACAGGGGGCGCCGAGCTATGGCTACACCTTC. This gives the protein CASNVQGAPSYGYTF.

There are many counts of this clone. The CDR3 DNA follows: TGTGCCAGCAGCCAACTACAGGGGGCAGGCTACGAGCAGTACTTC. This translates into CASSQLQGAGYEQYF. V and J are TRBV7-2 and TRBJ2-7, with 9 bases that match TRBD1. Germline CDR1 SGHTA, CDR2 FQGNSA. This CDR3 is 15 amino acids long. Trimming removed 5 bases from V and 3 bases from J; junction bases left unmatched: 8.

The chain couples TRBV9 to TRBJ2-3; tentative D call: TRBD1 (6 bases). Trimming left V 0 bases short and J 4 bases short, with 12 bases between. In germline, CDR1 is SGDLS, CDR2 YYNGEE. CDR3 length equals 15 residues. CDR3 sequence (DNA): TGTGCCAGCAGCGTAGTGGGGGCGCTTGCAGATACGCAGTATTTT. Its translation is CASSVVGALADTQYF.

DNA for the CDR3: TGTGCCAGCAGCTTTGGTCCAGGGGCGTCCATGAACACTGAAGCTTTCTTT. It codes for CASSFGPGASMNTEAFF. The chain has TRBV7-9 and TRBJ1-1, with a tentative D call TRBD1 (6 bases). Germline CDR1 SEHNR, CDR2 FQNEAQ (reference sequence). The V end was cut by 3 bases, the J end by 0 bases, with 17 bases between. The CDR3 length is 17 residues.

The chain uses TRBV5-6 and TRBJ2-1; D is uncertain. Germline V gene data show CDR1 as SGHDT and CDR2 as YYEEEE. The CDR3 has 15 amino acids. The ends were cut back, 4 bases at V and 1 base at J, with 12 bases in the middle. The CDR3 sequence is CASSRGSRSYNEQFF. The CDR3 nucleotides read TGTGCCAGCAGCCGCGGAAGTAGGTCCTACAATGAGCAGTTCTTC.

The chain joins TRBV30 to TRBJ1-6; D remains unclear. The CDR3 sequence is 17 residues long. Trimming shortened V by 2 bases and J by 2 bases, and 16 bases separated the two germline ends. Germline V gene lookup returns CDR1 GTSNPN and CDR2 SVGIG (reference sequence). CDR3 DNA sequence: TGTGCCTGGAGTCCCGGGCTGGTGGGCCCCTATAATTCACCCCTCCACTTT. This sequence encodes CAWSPGLVGPYNSPLHF.

This clone was seen only once. Other DNA sequences in this specimen translate into the identical CDR3. The genes are TRBV18 and TRBJ2-7; D is possibly TRBD1 or TRBD2 (5 bases each). This CDR3 contains 13 residues. V dropped 3 bases and J dropped 4 bases, with 10 bases sitting between them. Per the germline V gene, CDR1 is KGHSH and CDR2 is LQKENI. Here the CDR3 reads CASSPGTEYEQYF. CDR3 sequence (DNA): TGTGCCAGCTCACCGGGGACCGAATACGAGCAGTACTTC.

This clone has just a few counts. The sample holds other DNA sequences that translate to the same CDR3. The chain links TRBV18 to TRBJ2-1; 11 nucleotides match TRBD2. The CDR3 totals 15 residues. Germline V gene lookup returns CDR1 KGHSH and CDR2 LQKENI. Trimming took 1 base from V and 7 from J; bases not matched to a gene: 3. This CDR3 is CASSPRLAGRNEQFF. In DNA form, the CDR3 reads TGTGCCAGCTCACCACGACTAGCGGGAAGGAATGAGCAGTTCTTC.

J is TRBJ1-1 and V is TRBV6-5, with D maybe TRBD1 (6 bases). The ends were cut back, 6 bases at V and 6 bases at J, with 14 bases in the middle. The CDR3 is made up of 13 amino acids. Per germline, CDR1 MNHEY and CDR2 SVGAGI. Here the CDR3 reads CASSPQGRPEAFF. DNA of the CDR3: TGTGCCAGCAGCCCCCAGGGGCGCCCTGAAGCTTTCTTT.

V gene TRBV7-3 combines with J gene TRBJ2-1; 10 nucleotides line up with TRBD2. CDR1 SGHTA and CDR2 FQGTGA come from the germline V gene. V gave up 5 bases and J gave up 5 bases; unmatched junction bases: 9. CDR3 length: 16 residues. The CDR3 bases are TGTGCCAGCAGCCTAAGGGCTAGCGGGAGACACAATGAGCAGTTCTTC. It is translated as CASSLRASGRHNEQFF.

The chain employs TRBV7-8 and TRBJ2-1; the D gene is possibly TRBD2 (6 bases). With 5 bases removed from V and 6 bases from J, the gap between germline ends came to 17 bases. The CDR3 has 15 amino acids. Germline V gives CDR1 SGHVS, CDR2 FQNEAQ. CDR3 sequence (DNA): TGTGCCAGCAGCCCTCCGGCGGGGCGGTCCAATGAGCAGTTCTTC. Its protein is CASSPPAGRSNEQFF. Full variable domain (rest looked up from reference TRBV7-8 and TRBJ2-1): GAGVSQSPRYKVAKRGQDVALRCDPISGHVSLFWYQQALGQGPEFLTYFQNEAQLDKSGLPSDRFFAERPEGSVSTLKIQRTQQEDSAVYLCASSPPAGRSNEQFFGPGTRLTVL.

This chain links TRBV6-5 with TRBJ1-5; D call uncertain. V shed 6 bases and J shed 5 bases, with 11 bases lying between them. CDR1 and CDR2 from the germline V gene are MNHEY and SVGAGI. The length of the CDR3 is 13 residues. This chain's CDR3 is CASSQREYQPQHF. CDR3 sequence (DNA): TGTGCCAGCAGCCAAAGGGAGTATCAGCCCCAGCATTTT.

The chain is built from TRBV28 and TRBJ2-7; D could derive from TRBD1 or TRBD2 (5 bases each). This CDR3 contains 15 residues. Deletions cut 4 bases from V and 1 base from J, with 14 bases between. Germline loops: CDR1 MDHEN, CDR2 SYDVKM. DNA for the CDR3: TGTGCCAGCAGTTCCTGGGACGGTGGGTCCTACGAGCAGTACTTC. This encodes CASSSWDGGSYEQYF.

The chain uses TRBV6-1 and TRBJ1-2; 7 positions agree with TRBD1. Germline loops: CDR1 MNHNS, CDR2 SASEGT. The CDR3 runs to 13 residues. The V segment lost 5 bases and the J segment 5 bases; nucleotides outside the gene matches: 5. DNA for the CDR3: TGTGCCAGCAGTCAAAGACAGGGTTATGGCTACACCTTC. It translates to CASSQRQGYGYTF.

This sequence joins TRBV5-8 and TRBJ1-1; the D gene is possibly TRBD1 (5 bases). Trimming shortened V by 4 bases and J by 11 bases, and 15 bases separated the two germline ends. This CDR3 is built from 12 residues. Germline lookup yields CDR1 SGHTS and CDR2 YDEGEE. CDR3 residues: CASSATRVVAFF. The DNA of the CDR3 is TGTGCCAGCAGCGCGACCAGGGTTGTGGCTTTCTTT.

This clone occurred once. The CDR3 sequence is CASSIGTGSSNQPQHF. The CDR3 nucleotides are TGTGCCAGTAGTATCGGGACAGGGTCAAGCAATCAGCCCCAGCATTTT. The chain combines TRBV19 with TRBJ1-5; 9 bases match TRBD1. J lost 1 base, V lost 3 bases, and 4 bases had no gene match. CDR3 length: 16 amino acids. Germline CDR1 and CDR2: LNHDA and SQIVND (reference sequence).

The V and J genes are TRBV5-4 and TRBJ2-7; 7 bases align to TRBD2. The CDR3 sequence is 18 residues long. V lost 0 bases and J lost 0; bases outside the gene matches: 12. CDR1 is SGHNT and CDR2 is YYREEE in the germline V gene (reference sequence). The CDR3 DNA reads TGTGCCAGCAGCTTGGAAGGTTCGCTAGCGGATAACTCCTACGAGCAGTACTTC. Residues: CASSLEGSLADNSYEQYF.

The chain combines TRBV30 with TRBJ1-2, with D possibly matching TRBD1 (5 bases). The CDR3 has 14 amino acids. V lost 4 bases, J lost 0 bases, and 12 bases lay in between. Germline CDR1 reads GTSNPN; CDR2 reads SVGIG (reference sequence). Here the CDR3 reads CAWNRDRTNYGYTF. Here the CDR3 DNA reads TGTGCCTGGAACCGGGACCGCACTAACTATGGCTACACCTTC. The full variable domain, completed using reference TRBV30 and TRBJ1-2, is SQTIHQWPATLVQPVGSPLSLECTVEGTSNPNLYWYRQAAGRGLQLLFYSVGIGQISSEVPQNLSASRPQDRQFILSSKKLLLSDSGFYLCAWNRDRTNYGYTFGSGTRLTVV.

This chain connects TRBV4-1 to TRBJ2-7, with TRBD1 matching 7 bases. Unmatched junction bases numbered 7, after V lost 4 bases and J lost 4 bases. The CDR3 covers 14 residues. Germline V gene lookup returns CDR1 MGHRA and CDR2 YSYEKL. The CDR3, as DNA: TGCGCCAGCAGCCCGAGGGACAGAGAATACGAGCAGTACTTC. It translates to CASSPRDREYEQYF.